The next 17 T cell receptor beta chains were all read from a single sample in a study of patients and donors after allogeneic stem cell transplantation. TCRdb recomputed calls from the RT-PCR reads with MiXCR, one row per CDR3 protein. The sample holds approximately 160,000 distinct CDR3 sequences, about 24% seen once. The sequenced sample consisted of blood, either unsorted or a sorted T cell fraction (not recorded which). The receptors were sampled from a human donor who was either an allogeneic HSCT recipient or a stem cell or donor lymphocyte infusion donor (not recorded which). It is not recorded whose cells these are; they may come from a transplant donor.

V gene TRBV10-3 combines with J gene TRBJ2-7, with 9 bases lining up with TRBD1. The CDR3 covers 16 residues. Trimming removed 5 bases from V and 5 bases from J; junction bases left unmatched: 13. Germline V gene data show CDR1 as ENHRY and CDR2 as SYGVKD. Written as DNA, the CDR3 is TGTGCCATCAGTCCCACCGGGACAGGGCAAATTGACGAGCAGTACTTC. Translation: CAISPTGTGQIDEQYF.

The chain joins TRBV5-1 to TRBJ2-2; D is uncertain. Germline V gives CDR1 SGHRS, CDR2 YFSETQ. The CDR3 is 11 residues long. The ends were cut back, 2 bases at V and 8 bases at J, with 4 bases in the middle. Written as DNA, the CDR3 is TGCGCCAGCAGCTTCGAGGGGGAGCTGTTTTTT. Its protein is CASSFEGELFF.

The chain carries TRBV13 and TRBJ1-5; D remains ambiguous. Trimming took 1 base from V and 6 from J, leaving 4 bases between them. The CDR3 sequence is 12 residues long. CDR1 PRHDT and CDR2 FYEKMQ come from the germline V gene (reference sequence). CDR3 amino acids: CASSLAAQPQHF. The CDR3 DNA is TGTGCCAGCAGCTTAGCTGCTCAGCCCCAGCATTTT.

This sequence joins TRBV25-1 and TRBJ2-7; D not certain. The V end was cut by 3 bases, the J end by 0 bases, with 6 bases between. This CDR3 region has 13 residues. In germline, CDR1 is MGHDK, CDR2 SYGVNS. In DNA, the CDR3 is TGTGCCAGCAGTGATGTCAGCTCCTACGAGCAGTACTTC. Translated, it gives CASSDVSSYEQYF.

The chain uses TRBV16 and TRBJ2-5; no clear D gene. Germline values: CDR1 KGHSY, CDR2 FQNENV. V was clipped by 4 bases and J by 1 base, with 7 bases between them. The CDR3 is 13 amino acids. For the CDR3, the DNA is TGTGCCAGCAGCCTCACCCCCCAAGAGACCCAGTACTTC. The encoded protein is CASSLTPQETQYF.

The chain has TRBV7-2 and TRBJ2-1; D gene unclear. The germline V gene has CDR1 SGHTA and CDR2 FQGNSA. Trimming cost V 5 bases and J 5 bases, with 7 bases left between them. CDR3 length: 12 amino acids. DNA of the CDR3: TGTGCCAGCAGCCCATGGGACAATGAGCAGTTCTTC. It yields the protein CASSPWDNEQFF.

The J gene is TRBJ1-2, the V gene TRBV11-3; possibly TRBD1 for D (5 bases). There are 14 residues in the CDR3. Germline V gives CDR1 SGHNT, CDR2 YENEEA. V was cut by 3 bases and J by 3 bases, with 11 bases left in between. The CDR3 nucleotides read TGTGCCAGCAGCTTGGAGGGGAGTCACTATGGCTACACCTTC. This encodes CASSLEGSHYGYTF.

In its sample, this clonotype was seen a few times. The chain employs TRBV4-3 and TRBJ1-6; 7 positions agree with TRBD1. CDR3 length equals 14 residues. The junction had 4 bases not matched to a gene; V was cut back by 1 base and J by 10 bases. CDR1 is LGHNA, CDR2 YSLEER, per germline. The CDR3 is CASSQGQGGSPLHF. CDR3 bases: TGCGCCAGCAGCCAAGGACAGGGAGGATCACCCCTCCACTTT.

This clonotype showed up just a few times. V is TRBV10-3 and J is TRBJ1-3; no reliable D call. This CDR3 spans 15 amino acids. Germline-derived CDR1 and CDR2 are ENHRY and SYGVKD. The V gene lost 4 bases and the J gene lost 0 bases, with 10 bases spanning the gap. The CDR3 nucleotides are TGTGCCATCAGTGTTTTCCCAACCTCTGGAAACACCATATATTTT. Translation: CAISVFPTSGNTIYF.

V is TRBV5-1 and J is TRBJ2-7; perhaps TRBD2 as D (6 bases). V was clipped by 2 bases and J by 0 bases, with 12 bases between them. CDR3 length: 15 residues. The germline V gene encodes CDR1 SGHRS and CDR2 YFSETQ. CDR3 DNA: TGCGCCAGCAGCTTAGGGACTCGCTCCTCCTACGAGCAGTACTTC. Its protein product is CASSLGTRSSYEQYF.

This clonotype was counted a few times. CDR3 bases: TGCAGTGCTAGAGGCTCCGGGACAGGGGGATCAAGCAATCAGCCCCAGCATTTT. This gives the protein CSARGSGTGGSSNQPQHF. The rearrangement joins TRBV20-1 to TRBJ1-5; 11 bases fit TRBD1. The J segment lost 1 base and the V segment lost 1 base, leaving 9 bases of the junction unmatched. The germline CDR1 and CDR2 sequences are DFQATT and SNEGSKA (reference sequence). The CDR3 covers 18 residues.

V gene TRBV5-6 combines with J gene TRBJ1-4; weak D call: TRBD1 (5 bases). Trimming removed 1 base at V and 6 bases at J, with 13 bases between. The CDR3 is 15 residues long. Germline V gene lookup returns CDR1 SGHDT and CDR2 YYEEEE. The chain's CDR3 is CASSLTGGIDEKLFF. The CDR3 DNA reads TGTGCCAGCAGCTTGACGGGGGGGATTGATGAAAAACTGTTTTTT.

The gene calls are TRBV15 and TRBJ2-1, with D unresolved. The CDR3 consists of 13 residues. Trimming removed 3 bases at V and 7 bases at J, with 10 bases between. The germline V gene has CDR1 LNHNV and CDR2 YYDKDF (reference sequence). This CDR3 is CATSRGGRNEQFF. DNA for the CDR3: TGTGCCACCAGCAGGGGCGGTAGAAATGAGCAGTTCTTC.

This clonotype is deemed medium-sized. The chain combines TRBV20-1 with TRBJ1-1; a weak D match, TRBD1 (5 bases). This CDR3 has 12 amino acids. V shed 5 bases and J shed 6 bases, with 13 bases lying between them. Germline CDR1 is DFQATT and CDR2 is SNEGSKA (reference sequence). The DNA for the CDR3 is TGCAGTGCTCGAGGGGTAAGGGCTGAAGCTTTCTTT. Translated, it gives CSARGVRAEAFF.

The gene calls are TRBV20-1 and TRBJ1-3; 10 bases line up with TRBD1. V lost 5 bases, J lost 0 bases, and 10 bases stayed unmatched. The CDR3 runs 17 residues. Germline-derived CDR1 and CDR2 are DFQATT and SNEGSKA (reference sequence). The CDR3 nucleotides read TGCAGTGCTGAGACGGACAGGGGGGTCGACTCTGGAAACACCATATATTTT. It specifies CSAETDRGVDSGNTIYF.

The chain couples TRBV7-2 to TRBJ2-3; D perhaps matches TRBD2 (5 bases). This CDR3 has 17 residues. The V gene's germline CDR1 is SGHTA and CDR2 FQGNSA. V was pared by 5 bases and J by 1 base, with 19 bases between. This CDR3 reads CASSVSVWGAGTDTQYF. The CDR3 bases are TGTGCCAGCAGCGTAAGCGTCTGGGGAGCGGGCACAGATACGCAGTATTTT.

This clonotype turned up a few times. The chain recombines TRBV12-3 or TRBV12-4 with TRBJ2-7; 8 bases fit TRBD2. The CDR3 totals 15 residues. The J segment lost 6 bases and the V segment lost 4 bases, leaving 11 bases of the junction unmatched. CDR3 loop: CASSSLAGRPVEQYF. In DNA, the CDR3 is TGTGCCAGCAGTTCTCTAGCGGGTAGGCCCGTCGAGCAGTACTTC.